The rows below give T cell receptor beta chains drawn from one sample of a study of blood T cell repertoires in COVID-19. TCRdb keeps only in-frame clones here, not all; method: immunoSEQ multiplex PCR. The table includes a few hundred thousand clones, 85% detected once. Sequencing input: PBMCs or T cells enriched from blood (not recorded which). The receptor set was obtained from a woman between 45 and 60 years old who had been exposed to COVID-19. Both conserved end residues are part of each CDR3. The order of the fields is V gene, D gene, clone size, J gene, CDR3 DNA, CDR3 protein. A D gene is named only where the DNA matches it firmly. Rows may omit the clone size; those that give it use once, few, many or a size class.

>TRBV29-1|NA|NA|TRBJ2-7
TGCAGCGTTGAAGGTCCAGGTCTCTACGAGCAGTACTTC
CSVEGPGLYEQYF
>TRBV25-1|NA|NA|TRBJ2-5
TGTGCCAGCAGCGCTGAAGAGTTAACTGGAGAGACCCAGTACTTC
CASSAEELTGETQYF
>TRBV2|NA|NA|TRBJ2-3
TGTGCCAGCAGTAGGGACAAGGGGGGCACAGATACGCAGTATTTT
CASSRDKGGTDTQYF
>TRBV5-4|TRBD2|once|TRBJ2-2
TGTGCCAGCAGCTTGGGGGGACTAGGAGACGGGGAGCTGTTTTTT
CASSLGGLGDGELFF
>TRBV3-1/TRBV3-2|NA|NA|TRBJ1-2
TGTGCCAGCAGCCAAGACAAAGAGGGCTACACCTTC
CASSQDKEGYTF
>TRBV12-3/TRBV12-4|TRBD1|NA|TRBJ2-5
TGTGCCAGCAGGGGGACAGTTCGGGAGACCCAGTACTTC
CASRGTVRETQYF
>TRBV27|NA|NA|TRBJ2-3
TGTGCCAGCAGCCCCGTGTCGCGTTTT
CASSPVSRF
>TRBV11-2|NA|NA|TRBJ2-1
TGTGCCAGCAGCTCTCATTACTGGGATTCAGGGTCCGATGAGCAGTTCTTC
CASSSHYWDSGSDEQFF
>TRBV2|TRBD1|few|TRBJ1-5
TGTGCCAGCAGTTTCCGGGACAGTAGCAATCAGCCCCAGCATTTT
CASSFRDSSNQPQHF
>TRBV5-1|TRBD1|NA|TRBJ1-1
TGCGCCAGCAGCTTGGGGACAGGGGCTGAAGCTTTCTTT
CASSLGTGAEAFF
>TRBV4-3|NA|NA|TRBJ2-3
TGCGCCAGCAGCCAAGATACAGGGAGCACAGATACGCAGTATTTT
CASSQDTGSTDTQYF
>TRBV2|TRBD1|NA|TRBJ2-7
TGTGCCAGCAGTGTGACAGGGGGCTGGTACGAGCAGTACTTC
CASSVTGGWYEQYF
>TRBV19|NA|NA|TRBJ1-2
TGTGCCAGTACGAGGCTCGGGCCACACGGGGTCTATGGCTACACCTTC
CASTRLGPHGVYGYTF
>TRBV12-3/TRBV12-4|NA|NA|TRBJ1-1
TGTGCCAGCGTACTCGGGGTTGCCTCTGAAGCTTTCTTT
CASVLGVASEAFF
>TRBV5-1|NA|NA|TRBJ2-2
TGCGCCAGCAGCTTGCGACAGGATAACACCGGGGAGCTGTTTTTT
CASSLRQDNTGELFF
>TRBV30|TRBD2|NA|TRBJ2-1
TGTGCCTGGAGTCCATTGGGACTAGCGGGCTCCTACAATGAGCAGTTCTTC
CAWSPLGLAGSYNEQFF
>TRBV12-5|NA|NA|TRBJ2-1
TGTGCTAGTGCCTGGGACTTCAATGAGCAGTTCTTC
CASAWDFNEQFF
>TRBV27|NA|NA|TRBJ1-1
TGTGCCAGCAGTCAGACACTGAACACTGAAGCTTTCTTT
CASSQTLNTEAFF
>TRBV2|NA|NA|TRBJ1-4
TGTGCCAGCCGACAGGTTGGGGTGAGAGAAAAACTGTTTTTT
CASRQVGVREKLFF
>TRBV29-1|NA|NA|TRBJ2-3
TGCAGCGTTGAAAGAATGGCTAGCGCCCTCACAGATACGCAGTATTTT
CSVERMASALTDTQYF
>TRBV28|TRBD1|NA|TRBJ2-2
TGTGCCAGCAGTGATCTCACAGGGGGCGCATACACCGGGGAGCTGTTTTTT
CASSDLTGGAYTGELFF
>TRBV28|TRBD1|NA|TRBJ2-5
TGTGCCAGCAGTACCCCTGTGGGGGGACAGGGTGTGGAGAACCAAGAGACCCAGTACTTC
CASSTPVGGQGVENQETQYF
>TRBV19|NA|NA|TRBJ2-5
TGTGCCAGTCGTGGGGCCAGAGACAACCAAGAGACCCAGTACTTC
CASRGARDNQETQYF
>TRBV5-8|NA|NA|TRBJ1-6
TGTGCCAGCAGCTTGGACCGGGATTCACCCCTCCACTTT
CASSLDRDSPLHF
>TRBV2|NA|few|TRBJ1-6
TGTGCCAGCAGTGAACTCGGGAGCTCCTATAATTCACCCCTCCACTTT
CASSELGSSYNSPLHF
>TRBV2|NA|NA|TRBJ2-3
TGTGCCAGCACTGGGGAGGGGGGCGGCACAGATACGCAGTATTTT
CASTGEGGGTDTQYF
>TRBV19|NA|NA|TRBJ1-5
TGTGCCAGTAGTGAGACAGGTGGTAATCAGCCCCAGCATTTT
CASSETGGNQPQHF
>TRBV19|TRBD2|NA|TRBJ2-1
TGTGCCAGTAGTGTGGAGCGGGGGGGCATGTTTAATGAGCAGTTCTTC
CASSVERGGMFNEQFF
>TRBV6-5|NA|NA|TRBJ1-1
TGTGCCAGCAGTTACTCCCCGGGAGAGAACACTGAAGCTTTCTTT
CASSYSPGENTEAFF
>TRBV6-1|TRBD1|NA|TRBJ2-2
TGTGCCAGCAGTGAACGCCCCGGGACAGGGCAAAACACCGGGGAGCTGTTTTTT
CASSERPGTGQNTGELFF
>TRBV15|TRBD2|few|TRBJ2-7
TGTGCCACCAGCAGAGAAGGCGGGGGGGCGTACGAGCAGTACTTC
CATSREGGGAYEQYF
>TRBV11-2|NA|NA|TRBJ1-6
TGTGCCAGCAGCTTAGGAGAGGGGGTCCATTCACCCCTCCACTTT
CASSLGEGVHSPLHF
>TRBV5-4|TRBD1|NA|TRBJ1-2
TGTGCCAGCAGCCTTCCGGACAGGGACAACTATGGCTACACCTTC
CASSLPDRDNYGYTF
>TRBV19|NA|NA|TRBJ1-5
TGTGCCAGTGGGGCCGGACACTTCAATCAGCCCCAGCATTTT
CASGAGHFNQPQHF
>TRBV29-1|NA|NA|TRBJ1-2
TGCAGCGTAGGAGACGGACTCTATGGCTACACCTTC
CSVGDGLYGYTF
>TRBV5-4|NA|NA|TRBJ2-1
TGTGCCAGCAGCCATCCGGGGGACTACAATGAGCAGTTCTTC
CASSHPGDYNEQFF
>TRBV18|NA|NA|TRBJ1-2
TGTGCCAGCTCACCACCGACACTCGGCTATGGCTACACCTTC
CASSPPTLGYGYTF
>TRBV9|TRBD2|NA|TRBJ2-1
TGTGCCAGCAGTCCTATAGCGGGGGGGCCCCATGAGCAGTTCTTC
CASSPIAGGPHEQFF
>TRBV6-4|NA|NA|TRBJ2-2
TGTGCCAGCAGCGTGGGGGCCTATACCGGGGAGCTGTTTTTT
CASSVGAYTGELFF
>TRBV7-9|TRBD2|NA|TRBJ2-1
TGTGCCAGCAGACTCGGCGGGGGGAATGAGCAGTTCTTC
CASRLGGGNEQFF